This T cell receptor beta chain was profiled in a study of T cell responses to AZD1222 COVID-19 vaccine. Overall study context: Pooled samples include second doses given at about 4 or 12 weeks. General study findings and limits: Only after the peak T cell response were repertoires sampled. Reportedly, nearly half of unique spike TCRs recognized epitopes outside B.1.351/B.1.1.7 mutations. Mapped onto spike, vaccine-associated CD4 TCRs spanned it and were dominant at 160-218 and 743-854.

Assay used: immunoSEQ multiplex PCR; TCRdb lists only in-frame clones, some missing. This sample has roughly 130,000 clones, with roughly 86% found just once. CDR1 LNHDA and CDR2 SQIVND come from the germline V gene (reference sequence). V was shortened by 3 bases and J by 9 bases, with 18 bases between the two germline ends. This CDR3 contains 15 residues. Worth noting for this clone: The antigen remains undetermined.

Material: peripheral blood, obtained on day 0 of AZD1222 vaccination. The sequence was obtained from an adult in good health. V is TRBV19 and J is TRBJ2-1; no definite D call. The DNA for the CDR3 is TGTGCCAGTAGTATCCTAGGCTCGCTGACGAGTGAGCAGTTCTTC. Translating it yields CASSILGSLTSEQFF.